This entry features one TCR beta chain sequence. This sample was taken from a study of shared T cell receptors in the human thymus. The V gene's germline CDR1 is SGHTA and CDR2 FQGTGA. The length of the CDR3 is 20 residues. V lost 1 base to trimming and J lost 0 bases; unmatched junction nucleotides: 15. Method: immunoSEQ multiplex PCR; TCRdb's copy keeps in-frame clones and lacks some. Of hundreds of thousands of clones listed, 70% to 90% are singletons. This sample also belongs to another study, concerning human thymus T cells. Per that study: Thymic material originated from resections removed in the course of corrective heart surgery. Thymic and blood repertoires seemed to favor certain V and J genes. Related work found strong thymic repertoire overlap between unrelated individuals.

Sequencing used thymocytes. The TCR originated in a boy less than two years old with a congenital heart defect. This rearrangement joins TRBV7-3 to TRBJ1-2; the match to TRBD1 covers 9 bases. Here the CDR3 reads CASSLNGTGTTVNPNYGYTF. The CDR3 coding sequence is TGTGCCAGCAGCTTAAACGGGACAGGGACAACCGTCAACCCTAACTATGGCTACACCTTC.